Below, 23 T cell receptor beta chains from the same sample are listed, as sequenced in a study of OX40 agonist ivuxolimab in advanced cancers. Sequenced by immunoSEQ multiplex PCR; TCRdb stores in-frame clones only, minus some. Of roughly 76,000 clones in the sample, 75% to 95% were seen once. The sample consisted of CD4+ or CD8+ T cells sorted from blood, taken in a trial of the OX40 agonist ivuxolimab. Receptor source: an adult with an advanced solid tumor such as melanoma, head and neck, liver or kidney cancer.

This clone was seen a single time. The chain couples TRBV11-2 to TRBJ1-1; unclear D gene. V lost 5 bases to trimming and J lost 0 bases, with 22 bases between them. The CDR3 has 18 amino acids. Germline lookup yields CDR1 SGHAT and CDR2 FQNNGV. DNA of the CDR3: TGTGCCAGCAGCAGCAGGCTCCTGAAAGCCGTAATGAACACTGAAGCTTTCTTT. Translation gives CASSSRLLKAVMNTEAFF.

The chain carries TRBV7-2 and TRBJ1-3; D perhaps matches TRBD1 (5 bases). V was pared by 5 bases and J by 0 bases, with 14 bases between. The CDR3 has 16 amino acids. Germline V gene sequence: CDR1 SGHTA, CDR2 FQGNSA. The CDR3 here is CASSLGPMNSGNTIYF. CDR3 nucleotide sequence: TGTGCCAGCAGCCTGGGACCTATGAACTCTGGAAACACCATATATTTT.

This clone has only a few counts. The V and J genes are TRBV2 and TRBJ2-1; 10 bases align to TRBD2. The CDR3 is 15 amino acids. Germline V CDR1 and CDR2: SNHLY, FYNNEI. After removal of 8 bases from V and 0 bases from J, the junction contained 4 bases not matched to a gene. The CDR3 loop reads CASHTSGTSYNEQFF. DNA for the CDR3: TGTGCCAGCCATACTAGCGGGACCTCCTACAATGAGCAGTTCTTC.

This chain uses TRBV2 with TRBJ1-5, with D uncertain. Germline CDR1 reads SNHLY; CDR2 reads FYNNEI. The CDR3 sequence is 14 residues long. V lost 4 bases, J lost 2 bases, and 9 bases lay in between. CDR3 region: CASSADVGNQPQHF. In nucleotides, the CDR3 is TGTGCCAGCAGTGCGGATGTGGGCAATCAGCCCCAGCATTTT.

The J gene is TRBJ1-5, the V gene TRBV19; D is possibly TRBD1 (6 bases). V was cut by 5 bases and J by 2 bases, with 13 bases left in between. Germline values: CDR1 LNHDA, CDR2 SQIVND (reference sequence). The length of the CDR3 is 15 residues. The CDR3 nucleotides are TGTGCCAGTAGTTCAACAGGGCTCGGCAATCAGCCCCAGCATTTT. This translates into CASSSTGLGNQPQHF.

The CDR3 DNA follows: TGTGCCAGTCCGACTAGCGGGACCGCCACGGCTCAGTACTTC. Translating it yields CASPTSGTATAQYF. V gene TRBV21-1 combines with J gene TRBJ2-4; the DNA was not compared with TRBD2, the D call given in the table. TRBV21-1 represents a pseudogene. CDR3 length: 14 amino acids.

The chain recombines TRBV7-8 with TRBJ1-2; no firm D call. The CDR3 length is 15 residues. Trimming left V 5 bases short and J 2 bases short, with 15 bases between. Germline values: CDR1 SGHVS, CDR2 FQNEAQ. The CDR3 reads CASSVMATPNYGYTF. CDR3 nucleotides: TGTGCCAGCAGCGTAATGGCCACCCCGAACTATGGCTACACCTTC.

Only one count was recorded for this clone. V is TRBV30 and J is TRBJ2-5, with D uncertain. Germline V gives CDR1 GTSNPN, CDR2 SVGIG (reference sequence). The CDR3 runs to 11 residues. V shed 0 bases and J shed 6 bases, with 5 bases lying between them. The CDR3 is CAWSVIKTQYF. Written as DNA, the CDR3 is TGTGCCTGGAGTGTAATAAAGACCCAGTACTTC.

The V and J genes are TRBV5-6 and TRBJ1-1; D uncertain. The CDR3 extends over 12 amino acids. Germline CDR1 is SGHDT and CDR2 is YYEEEE. V lost 0 bases, J lost 6 bases, and 6 bases lay in between. The CDR3 nucleotides are TGTGCCAGCAGCTTGGTGGGTCCTGAAGCTTTCTTT. The encoded protein is CASSLVGPEAFF.

The CDR3 DNA reads as TGTGCCAGCTTTACGGCGGGGGCTCTCCCCTCCGAGCAGTACTTC. It translates to CASFTAGALPSEQYF. The chain combines TRBV28 with TRBJ2-7, with D possibly being TRBD2 (7 bases). CDR1 and CDR2 (germline): MDHEN, SYDVKM. The CDR3 extends over 15 amino acids. V shed 8 bases and J shed 6 bases, with 23 bases lying between them.

This chain connects TRBV25-1 to TRBJ2-6, with unresolved D. V was cut by 3 bases and J by 0 bases, with 12 bases left in between. The CDR3 has 17 residues. Germline CDR1 is MGHDK and CDR2 is SYGVNS. The CDR3 DNA sequence: TGTGCCAGCAGTGACCCAAGGGTGTACTCTGGGGCCAACGTCCTGACTTTC. Translated, it gives CASSDPRVYSGANVLTF.

The rearrangement links TRBV6-1 to TRBJ2-7, with D possibly matching TRBD2 (5 bases). The CDR3 length is 14 residues. Germline-derived CDR1 and CDR2 are MNHNS and SASEGT. V was clipped by 2 bases and J by 1 base, with 9 bases between them. CDR3 amino acids: CASSERGPSYEQYF. The CDR3 bases are TGTGCCAGCAGTGAACGGGGTCCTTCCTACGAGCAGTACTTC.

The rearrangement links TRBV19 to TRBJ1-1, with D uncertain. The CDR3 spans 14 residues. V lost 7 bases and J lost 12, with 24 bases in between. Looked up from germline, CDR1 is LNHDA and CDR2 is SQIVND (reference sequence). The CDR3 region has the DNA TGTGCCAGTAACCGTGGAACAGCAGCATTGAGTACTTTCTTT. This gives the protein CASNRGTAALSTFF.

The chain uses TRBV28 and TRBJ1-5; D gene uncertain. This CDR3 is built from 15 residues. Germline assignment: CDR1 MDHEN and CDR2 SYDVKM. Deletions cut 3 bases from V and 0 bases from J, with 9 bases between. The CDR3 DNA reads TGTGCCAGCAGTTTTGGAGGGCCTAGCAATCAGCCCCAGCATTTT. Amino acid sequence: CASSFGGPSNQPQHF.

The V call is TRBV7-2, the J call TRBJ1-5; D gene unclear. Germline V CDR1 and CDR2: SGHTA, FQGNSA. There are 13 residues in the CDR3. Between the trimmed V and J ends, which lost 2 bases and 4 bases, there was a span of 6 bases. The CDR3, as DNA: TGTGCCAGCAGCTTAATAGAAAATCAGCCCCAGCATTTT. The encoded protein is CASSLIENQPQHF.

The rearrangement joins TRBV6-1 to TRBJ1-1; D is unclear. This CDR3 region has 13 residues. Trimming stripped 8 bases from V and 0 bases from J, with 10 bases between. The germline V gene has CDR1 MNHNS and CDR2 SASEGT. The chain's CDR3 is CASGPGMNTEAFF. CDR3 in DNA: TGTGCCAGCGGGCCAGGCATGAACACTGAAGCTTTCTTT.

The rearrangement joins TRBV9 to TRBJ2-3; D call uncertain. CDR3 length: 13 residues. The V gene lost 3 bases and the J gene lost 8 bases, with 13 bases spanning the gap. Germline lookup yields CDR1 SGDLS and CDR2 YYNGEE. The chain's CDR3 is CASSGPMLGTQYF. The CDR3 DNA reads TGTGCCAGCAGCGGACCGATGTTGGGTACGCAGTATTTT.

A single count supports this clone. A junction end diverges from the germline sequence, so it may reflect a read error. The chain is built from TRBV6-1 and TRBJ2-1; 12 bases align to TRBD2. This CDR3 region has 15 residues. Looked up from germline, CDR1 is MNHNS and CDR2 is SASEGT. The CDR3 nucleotides read TGTGCCAGCAGTCGCGGACTAGCGGGATACAGTGAGCAGTTCTTC. Translating gives CASSRGLAGYSEQFF.

The chain carries TRBV18 and TRBJ1-5; D uncertain. The CDR3 totals 13 residues. CDR1 is KGHSH, CDR2 LQKENI, per germline. The V end was cut by 3 bases, the J end by 10 bases, with 13 bases between. As DNA, the CDR3 is TGTGCCAGCTCACCCGATTATTCAGGACCCCAGCATTTT. It is translated as CASSPDYSGPQHF.

V is TRBV5-6 and J is TRBJ2-7; the match to TRBD1 covers 9 bases. Germline V lookup: CDR1 SGHDT, CDR2 YYEEEE. Trimming cost V 6 bases and J 6 bases; bases outside gene matches: 4. This CDR3 contains 12 residues. The CDR3 nucleotides are TGTGCCAGCAACAGGGGGCAGGGCGAGCAGTACTTC. Translated, it gives CASNRGQGEQYF.

CDR3 in DNA: TGTGCCAGCAGTTCCGGTTTTTCTGGAAACACCATATATTTT. This translates into CASSSGFSGNTIYF. V is TRBV28 and J is TRBJ1-3, with D uncertain. V was trimmed by 4 bases and J by 1 base, leaving 8 bases between them. The CDR3 consists of 14 residues. CDR1 is MDHEN, CDR2 SYDVKM, per germline.

The rearrangement links TRBV7-2 to TRBJ2-7; no definite D call. V was trimmed by 5 bases and J by 0 bases, leaving 20 bases between them. The CDR3 sequence is 17 residues long. Germline CDR1 reads SGHTA; CDR2 reads FQGNSA. The CDR3 loop is CASSHPRGRWDSYEQYF. CDR3 nucleotide sequence: TGTGCCAGCAGCCACCCCCGTGGCAGGTGGGACTCCTACGAGCAGTACTTC.

This chain uses TRBV27 with TRBJ1-5, with 7 nucleotides matching TRBD1. This CDR3 spans 17 amino acids. Trimming cost V 6 bases and J 3 bases; bases outside gene matches: 14. CDR1 is MNHEY and CDR2 is SMNVEV in the germline V gene (reference sequence). CDR3 coding DNA: TGTGCCAGCAGCCAAGGTTGGAGAGGGGGCCTCAATCAGCCCCAGCATTTT. Encoded protein: CASSQGWRGGLNQPQHF.